Following are 2 T cell receptor beta chains from one sample sequenced in a study of early T cells in non-severe SARS-CoV-2 infection. TCRdb reprocessed the 5' RACE reads with MiXCR, giving one entry per CDR3 protein. The top ten hold roughly 7.3% of the sample, which has approximately 77,000 distinct CDR3 sequences, 5% seen once. Specimen: whole blood, collected at baseline. These receptors came from an adult who was a healthcare worker with PCR-confirmed SARS-CoV-2 infection or an uninfected control (not recorded which).

This clonotype was seen ten or more times. V and J are TRBV20-1 and TRBJ2-7, with 16 positions matching TRBD2. This CDR3 comprises 16 residues. J lost 4 bases, V lost 7 bases, and 10 bases had no gene match. Germline V gene data show CDR1 as DFQATT and CDR2 as SNEGSKA (reference sequence). As DNA, the CDR3 is TGCAGTGTGGGGACTAGCGGGAGGGCCGCTTTGTACGAGCAGTACTTC. Amino acids: CSVGTSGRAALYEQYF.

In its sample, this clonotype was seen many times. The chain couples TRBV2 to TRBJ1-1; D uncertain. The germline gives CDR1 SNHLY, CDR2 FYNNEI. V was shortened by 4 bases and J by 2 bases, with 11 bases between the two germline ends. The CDR3 length is 14 residues. The CDR3 protein is CASSGVYRNTEAFF. In DNA, the CDR3 is TGTGCCAGCAGTGGAGTGTACAGAAACACTGAAGCTTTCTTT.